A single sample gave rise to the 2 T cell receptor beta chains below, sequenced in a study of cytomegalovirus exposure and HLA in healthy donors. Use of 60 Vbeta and 13 Jbeta primers characterized the PCR. Clones were read by immunoSEQ multiplex PCR, and TCRdb kept only the in-frame ones, dropping some. The table has roughly 100,000 clones, around 85% seen once; the top ten hold approximately 6.9%. Sequences were obtained from PBMCs. These TCRs come from a man under 40 in good health and CMV-seropositive.

V and J are TRBV28 and TRBJ2-2, with D uncertain. Trimming stripped 3 bases from V and 7 bases from J, with 6 bases between. CDR3 length equals 12 residues. The germline CDR1 and CDR2 sequences are MDHEN and SYDVKM. CDR3 amino acids: CASSFGRGELFF. CDR3 bases: TGTGCCAGCAGTTTTGGCCGCGGGGAGCTGTTTTTT.

The genes are TRBV2 and TRBJ2-3; possibly TRBD2 for D (6 bases). CDR1 and CDR2 from the germline V gene are SNHLY and FYNNEI. The germline V and J ends were trimmed by 5 bases and 3 bases, with 15 bases remaining between them. The CDR3 has 15 amino acids. The CDR3 here is CASSWGDSGTDTQYF. As DNA, the CDR3 is TGTGCCAGCAGTTGGGGGGACTCGGGGACAGATACGCAGTATTTT.